The sample holds a few counts of the clone carrying this TCR beta chain. The sample originates from a study of patients and donors after allogeneic stem cell transplantation. Using its own MiXCR run on the RT-PCR reads, TCRdb lists one record per CDR3 protein. The sample yields some 87,000 distinct CDR3 sequences, roughly 48% seen once. This CDR3 spans 13 amino acids. The V segment lost 6 bases and the J segment 5 bases; nucleotides outside the gene matches: 5. Germline CDR1 is SGHDT and CDR2 is YYEEEE. This chain connects TRBV5-6 to TRBJ1-1, with 9 bases aligning to TRBD1. The sample consisted of blood, either unsorted or a sorted T cell fraction (not recorded which). This sequence was found in a human donor who was either an allogeneic HSCT recipient or a stem cell or donor lymphocyte infusion donor (not recorded which). It is not recorded whose cells these are; they may come from a transplant donor. The CDR3 region is CASTRDRVTEAFF. The CDR3 DNA sequence: TGTGCCAGCACCCGGGACAGGGTAACTGAAGCTTTCTTT.